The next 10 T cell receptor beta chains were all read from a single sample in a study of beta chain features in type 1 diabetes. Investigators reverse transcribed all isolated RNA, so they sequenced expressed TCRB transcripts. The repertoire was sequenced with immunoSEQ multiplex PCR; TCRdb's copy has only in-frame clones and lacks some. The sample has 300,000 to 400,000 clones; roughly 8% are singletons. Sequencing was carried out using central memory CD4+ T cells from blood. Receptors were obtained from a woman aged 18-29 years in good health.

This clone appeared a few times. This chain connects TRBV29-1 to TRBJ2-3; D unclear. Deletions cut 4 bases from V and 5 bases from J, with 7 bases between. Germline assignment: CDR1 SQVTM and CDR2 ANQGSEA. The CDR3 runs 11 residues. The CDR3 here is CSVGVLDTQYF. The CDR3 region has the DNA TGCAGCGTTGGGGTGTTAGATACGCAGTATTTT.

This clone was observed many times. The CDR3 here is CASSGTGRADTQYF. DNA of the CDR3: TGCGCCAGCAGTGGGACAGGGCGGGCAGATACGCAGTATTTT. The chain joins TRBV5-1 to TRBJ2-3; 9 positions match TRBD1. CDR1 and CDR2 (germline): SGHRS, YFSETQ. V shed 5 bases and J 4 bases; nucleotides not matched to a gene: 5. This CDR3 contains 14 residues.

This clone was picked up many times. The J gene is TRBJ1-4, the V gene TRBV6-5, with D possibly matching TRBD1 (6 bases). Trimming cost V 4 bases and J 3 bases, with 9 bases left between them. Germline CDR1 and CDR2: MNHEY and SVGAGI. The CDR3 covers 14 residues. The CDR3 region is CASSLTGANEKLFF. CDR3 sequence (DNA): TGTGCCAGCAGTTTGACAGGTGCTAATGAAAAACTGTTTTTT.

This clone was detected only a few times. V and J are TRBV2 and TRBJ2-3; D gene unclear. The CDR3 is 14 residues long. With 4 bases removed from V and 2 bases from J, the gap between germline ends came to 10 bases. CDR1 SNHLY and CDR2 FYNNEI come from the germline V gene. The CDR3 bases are TGTGCCAGCAGTGTAAGTGCCACCACAGATACGCAGTATTTT. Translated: CASSVSATTDTQYF.

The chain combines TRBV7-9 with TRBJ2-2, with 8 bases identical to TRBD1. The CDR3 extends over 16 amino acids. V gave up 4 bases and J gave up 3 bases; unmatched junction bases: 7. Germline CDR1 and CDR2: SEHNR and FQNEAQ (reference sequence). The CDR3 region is CASSSYRGSDTGELFF. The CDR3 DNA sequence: TGTGCCAGCAGCTCGTACAGGGGGTCGGACACCGGGGAGCTGTTTTTT.

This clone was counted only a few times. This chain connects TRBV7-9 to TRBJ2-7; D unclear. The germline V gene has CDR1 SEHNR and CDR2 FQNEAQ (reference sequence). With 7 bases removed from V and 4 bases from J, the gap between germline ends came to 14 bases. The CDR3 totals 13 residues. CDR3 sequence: CASTPRTTYEQYF. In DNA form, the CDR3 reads TGTGCCAGCACCCCAAGGACCACATACGAGCAGTACTTC.

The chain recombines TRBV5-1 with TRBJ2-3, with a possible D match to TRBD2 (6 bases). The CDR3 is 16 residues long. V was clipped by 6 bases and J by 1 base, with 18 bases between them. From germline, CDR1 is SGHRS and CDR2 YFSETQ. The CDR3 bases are TGCGCCAGCACCCGGGGGTCAGCGGGCCGCACAGATACGCAGTATTTT. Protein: CASTRGSAGRTDTQYF.

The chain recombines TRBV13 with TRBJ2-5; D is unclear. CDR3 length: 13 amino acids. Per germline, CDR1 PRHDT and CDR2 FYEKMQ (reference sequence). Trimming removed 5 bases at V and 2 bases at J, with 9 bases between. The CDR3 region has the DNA TGTGCCAGCAGCCACGGCCAGCAAGAGACCCAGTACTTC. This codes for CASSHGQQETQYF. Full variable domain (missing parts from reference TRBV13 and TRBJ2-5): AAGVIQSPRHLIKEKRETATLKCYPIPRHDTVYWYQQGPGQDPQFLISFYEKMQSDKGSIPDRFSAQQFSDYHSELNMSSLELGDSALYFCASSHGQQETQYFGPGTRLLVL.

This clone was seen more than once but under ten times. The CDR3 region has the DNA TGTGCCAGCAGTCCGACTATAAAGAACACTGAAGCTTTCTTT. Translating it yields CASSPTIKNTEAFF. The rearrangement uses TRBV25-1 and TRBJ1-1; D not resolved. Trimming pared 5 bases from V and 1 base from J, leaving 11 bases between. There are 14 residues in the CDR3. The germline V gene encodes CDR1 MGHDK and CDR2 SYGVNS.

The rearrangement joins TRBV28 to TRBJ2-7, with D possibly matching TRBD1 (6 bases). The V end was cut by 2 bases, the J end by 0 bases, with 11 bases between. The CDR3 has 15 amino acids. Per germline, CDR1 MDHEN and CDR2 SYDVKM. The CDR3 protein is CASSLLWTASYEQYF. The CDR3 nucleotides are TGTGCCAGCAGTTTACTTTGGACAGCCTCCTACGAGCAGTACTTC.